This TCR beta chain was recovered during a study of cytomegalovirus exposure and HLA in healthy donors. 13 Jbeta primers and 60 Vbeta primers were used for the PCR. Clones were sequenced by immunoSEQ multiplex PCR, and TCRdb holds only the in-frame ones, with some missing. Found here are about 200,000 clones, around four fifths of them singletons; the top ten hold 1.7%. Per germline, CDR1 MDHEN and CDR2 SYDVKM. Trimming took 0 bases from V and 1 from J, leaving 9 bases between them. This CDR3 is built from 15 residues. Specimen: PBMCs. The TCR originated in a man over 45 in good health and CMV-seronegative. This chain uses TRBV28 with TRBJ1-1, with no clear D. CDR3 in DNA: TGTGCCAGCAGTTTATGGGGTGGGAGGAACACTGAAGCTTTCTTT. It yields the protein CASSLWGGRNTEAFF.